Below, 25 T cell receptor beta chains from the same sample are listed, as sequenced in a study of blood T cells in healthy people across ages. A J-beta primer mix and a sample-barcoded 5' primer were used in a second PCR of roughly 7 to 12 cycles. TCRdb passed the 5' RACE reads through MiXCR, listing each CDR3 protein once. The sample lists some 1.8 million distinct CDR3 sequences; about two fifths were seen once. Sequencing input: blood. These receptors all come from a human donor in good health.

This chain joins TRBV20-1 and TRBJ2-7; D is perhaps TRBD1 or TRBD2 (7 bases each). Deletions cut 5 bases from V and 2 bases from J, with 19 bases between. Germline CDR1 reads DFQATT; CDR2 reads SNEGSKA (reference sequence). The CDR3 has 15 residues. CDR3 in amino acids: CSASRGLAGAYEQYF. DNA of the CDR3: TGCAGTGCTTCAAGGGGGCTGGCGGGGGCCTACGAGCAGTACTTC.

The sample holds a few counts of this clonotype. The chain combines TRBV29-1 with TRBJ2-7; no clear D gene. The CDR3 spans 14 residues. The germline CDR1 and CDR2 sequences are SQVTM and ANQGSEA. V lost 4 bases to trimming and J lost 5 bases, with 18 bases between them. The CDR3 DNA sequence: TGCAGCGTTGCCAGACACCTTCTTCCCCACGAGCAGTACTTC. Protein: CSVARHLLPHEQYF.

The chain couples TRBV3-1 to TRBJ2-1, with unresolved D. Germline V CDR1 and CDR2: LGHDT, YNNKEL (reference sequence). With 1 base removed from V and 7 bases from J, the gap between germline ends came to 8 bases. This CDR3 is 13 amino acids long. This chain's CDR3 is CASSQVTENEQFF. The CDR3 DNA follows: TGTGCCAGCAGCCAAGTTACGGAAAATGAGCAGTTCTTC.

This clonotype was counted many times. V is TRBV7-2 and J is TRBJ1-2, with D possibly TRBD1 on 6 matching bases. V was cut by 4 bases and J by 7 bases, with 13 bases left in between. The CDR3 has 13 amino acids. Per germline, CDR1 SGHTA and CDR2 FQGNSA. The CDR3, as DNA: TGTGCCAGCAGCTCCACAGGGTTGAGTGGCTACACCTTC. It yields the protein CASSSTGLSGYTF.

V gene TRBV12-3 or TRBV12-4 combines with J gene TRBJ1-2; the D gene is possibly TRBD1 (6 bases). Trimming cost V 6 bases and J 1 base, with 12 bases left between them. The CDR3 runs to 14 residues. CDR3 amino acids: CASRQGRSNYGYTF. In DNA, the CDR3 is TGTGCCAGCAGGCAGGGGAGAAGTAACTATGGCTACACCTTC.

The rearrangement links TRBV5-1 to TRBJ1-2; perhaps TRBD1 as D (5 bases). V lost 7 bases and J 2 bases, leaving 12 bases between the germline ends. CDR1 SGHRS and CDR2 YFSETQ come from the germline V gene. The CDR3 is 13 residues long. This CDR3 is CASARDENYGYTF. CDR3 nucleotide sequence: TGCGCCAGCGCCAGGGATGAAAACTATGGCTACACCTTC.

The CDR3 sequence is CSARQVSYNEQFF. The DNA for the CDR3 is TGCAGTGCCAGACAAGTTTCCTACAATGAGCAGTTCTTC. The V gene is TRBV20-1, the J gene TRBJ2-1; no clear D. The germline V and J ends were trimmed by 6 bases and 1 base, with 10 bases remaining between them. Germline CDR1 is DFQATT and CDR2 is SNEGSKA (reference sequence). The CDR3 runs 13 residues.

This clonotype has only a few counts. In nucleotides, the CDR3 is TGTGCCAGCAGACCATCGCCCTCCTACAATGAGCAGTTCTTC. It specifies CASRPSPSYNEQFF. The V and J genes are TRBV6-5 and TRBJ2-1, with no clear D. V was cut by 6 bases and J by 0 bases, with 9 bases left in between. The CDR3 contains 14 residues. Germline values: CDR1 MNHEY, CDR2 SVGAGI.

This rearrangement joins TRBV3-1 to TRBJ1-6, with a weak D call TRBD1 (5 bases). The V and J ends lost 4 bases and 8 bases respectively, with 18 bases between them. CDR1 and CDR2 from the germline V gene are LGHDT and YNNKEL (reference sequence). The CDR3 is made up of 16 amino acids. The CDR3 DNA is TGTGCCAGCAGCCCTGGGGCCGAGACGCCGTATTCACCCCTCCACTTT. This codes for CASSPGAETPYSPLHF.

This clonotype occurred a few times. The CDR3 loop reads CASSLGPSGVGDEQFF. In nucleotides, the CDR3 is TGTGCCAGCAGCTTAGGGCCTAGCGGGGTGGGTGATGAGCAGTTCTTC. The rearrangement links TRBV7-3 to TRBJ2-1; 9 positions agree with TRBD2. The V gene end was trimmed by 2 bases and the J gene end by 8 bases; junction bases not matched to a gene: 10. Germline CDR1 is SGHTA and CDR2 is FQGTGA. The CDR3 runs to 16 residues.

V and J are TRBV7-9 and TRBJ2-5; D remains unclear. The CDR3 length is 16 residues. Germline CDR1 reads SEHNR; CDR2 reads FQNEAQ (reference sequence). The ends were cut back, 5 bases at V and 3 bases at J, with 19 bases in the middle. CDR3 region: CASSEPTVYTKETQYF. CDR3 bases: TGTGCCAGCAGCGAACCTACCGTATATACGAAAGAGACCCAGTACTTC.

The V and J genes are TRBV29-1 and TRBJ2-2, with a possible D match to TRBD1 (6 bases). The CDR3 runs to 14 residues. Trimming cost V 5 bases and J 3 bases, with 13 bases left between them. Germline V gene data show CDR1 as SQVTM and CDR2 as ANQGSEA. The CDR3, as DNA: TGCAGCGTTCCCGGACAGAGCCACACCGGGGAGCTGTTTTTT. This encodes CSVPGQSHTGELFF.

This clonotype occurred a few times. CDR3: CAGITSGHNFRGETQYF. The DNA for the CDR3 is TGTGCCGGGATAACATCGGGCCACAACTTTAGGGGAGAGACCCAGTACTTC. V is TRBV21-1 and J is TRBJ2-5; the table names TRBD1, a call not compared with the DNA. TRBV21-1 is a listed pseudogene. The CDR3 covers 17 residues.

This chain joins TRBV12-3 or TRBV12-4 and TRBJ2-7, with 13 bases identical to TRBD2. This CDR3 contains 15 residues. With V trimmed by 7 bases and J by 2 bases, 5 bases remained unmatched. CDR3 nucleotide sequence: TGTGCCAGCACTCTGGGACTAGCGGGAACCTACGAGCAGTACTTC. Amino acid sequence: CASTLGLAGTYEQYF.

The chain recombines TRBV18 with TRBJ2-4, with 9 bases lining up with TRBD1. The J call may be faulty, since TRBJ2-7 better matches the DNA end. This CDR3 is 15 amino acids long. Germline-derived CDR1 and CDR2 are KGHSH and LQKENI. The CDR3 coding sequence is TGTGCCAGCTCACCTAGACAGGGGGATCCCTACGAGCAGTACTTC. It translates to CASSPRQGDPYEQYF.

This rearrangement joins TRBV5-4 to TRBJ2-4; 8 positions agree with TRBD1. With 4 bases clipped from V and 7 bases from J, the junction kept 7 bases outside the gene matches. There are 14 residues in the CDR3. The germline V gene encodes CDR1 SGHNT and CDR2 YYREEE (reference sequence). The CDR3 DNA sequence: TGTGCCAGCAGCCAAGACAGGGGTGGGAACATTCAGTACTTC. It yields the protein CASSQDRGGNIQYF.

This clonotype was counted only a few times. The V gene is TRBV30, the J gene TRBJ1-2, with D uncertain. Looked up from germline, CDR1 is GTSNPN and CDR2 is SVGIG (reference sequence). The CDR3 totals 12 residues. The V end was cut by 2 bases, the J end by 8 bases, with 12 bases between. The CDR3 nucleotides read TGTGCCTGGAGTCGGTATTTAGACGGCTACACCTTC. As protein: CAWSRYLDGYTF.

The chain joins TRBV12-5 to TRBJ1-2; D gene uncertain. The germline V and J ends were trimmed by 1 base and 4 bases, with 7 bases remaining between them. The CDR3 spans 13 residues. Germline V gives CDR1 LGHNT, CDR2 FRNRAP. The CDR3 loop is CASGLGLSYGYTF. CDR3 nucleotide sequence: TGTGCTAGTGGTTTGGGGTTATCCTATGGCTACACCTTC. The full variable domain, its missing parts supplied by reference TRBV12-5 and TRBJ1-2, is DARVTQTPRHKVTEMGQEVTMRCQPILGHNTVFWYRQTMMQGLELLAYFRNRAPLDDSGMPKDRFSAEMPDATLATLKIQPSEPRDSAVYFCASGLGLSYGYTFGSGTRLTVV.

In its sample, this clonotype was seen a few times. The rearrangement joins TRBV6-2 or TRBV6-3 to TRBJ2-7; the match to TRBD1 covers 9 bases. Losses at the gene ends were 9 bases for V and 2 bases for J; bases not matched to a gene: 8. Germline-derived CDR1 and CDR2 are MNHEY and SVGEGT. The CDR3 has 14 residues. CDR3 bases: TGTGCCAGTGAATTACAGGGGGCTACCTACGAGCAGTACTTC. Protein sequence: CASELQGATYEQYF.

This clonotype was counted between two and nine times. The V gene is TRBV4-2, the J gene TRBJ1-2; D possibly corresponds to TRBD1 (6 bases). CDR3 length: 16 residues. Trimming took 1 base from V and 8 from J, leaving 20 bases between them. In germline, CDR1 is LGHNA, CDR2 YNFKEQ. The CDR3 here is CASSQVFGVGGKGYTF. CDR3 in DNA: TGTGCCAGCAGCCAAGTCTTCGGGGTAGGGGGTAAGGGCTACACCTTC.

This clonotype was counted a single time. This chain joins TRBV20-1 and TRBJ2-1, with 7 bases identical to TRBD2. The trim removed 7 bases at V and 13 bases at J, leaving 16 bases unmatched. CDR3 length equals 13 residues. The V gene's germline CDR1 is DFQATT and CDR2 SNEGSKA (reference sequence). The CDR3 loop is CSVMGGDGETQFF. The DNA for the CDR3 is TGCAGTGTCATGGGAGGGGACGGCGAGACCCAGTTCTTC.

In this sample, this clonotype turned up many times. The CDR3 loop is CASSYSWRSSYEQYF. The DNA for the CDR3 is TGTGCCAGCAGTTACTCGTGGCGGAGCTCCTACGAGCAGTACTTC. The gene calls are TRBV6-5 and TRBJ2-7; no clear D. V lost 0 bases, J lost 0 bases, and 9 bases lay in between. Germline V gene lookup returns CDR1 MNHEY and CDR2 SVGAGI. The CDR3 sequence is 15 residues long.

This clonotype was observed a handful of times. The CDR3 bases are TGTGCCAGCAGCGATCACTACAGGGAGGGTGATGAAAAACTGTTTTTT. It specifies CASSDHYREGDEKLFF. The chain couples TRBV9 to TRBJ1-4; perhaps TRBD1 as D (6 bases). The CDR3 is 16 residues long. V lost 3 bases to trimming and J lost 6 bases, with 18 bases between them. From germline, CDR1 is SGDLS and CDR2 YYNGEE.

The CDR3 protein is CASSTRGGQGNTQYF. The DNA for the CDR3 is TGTGCCAGCAGCACTCGCGGGGGACAGGGAAATACGCAGTATTTT. This rearrangement joins TRBV9 to TRBJ2-3, with 9 bases matching TRBD1. V was clipped by 4 bases and J by 7 bases; unmatched bases: 10. CDR1 and CDR2 from the germline V gene are SGDLS and YYNGEE. The CDR3 length is 15 residues. The full variable domain, in which reference TRBV9 and TRBJ2-3 provide the parts outside the CDR3, is DSGVTQTPKHLITATGQRVTLRCSPRSGDLSVYWYQQSLDQGLQFLIQYYNGEERAKGNILERFSAQQFPDLHSELNLSSLELGDSALYFCASSTRGGQGNTQYFGPGTRLTVL.

The chain links TRBV15 to TRBJ2-3; no clear D gene. Germline assignment: CDR1 LNHNV and CDR2 YYDKDF (reference sequence). The CDR3 covers 14 residues. CDR3 loop: CAVRDTLSTDTQYF. The CDR3 DNA reads TGTGCTGTTAGAGACACTCTAAGCACAGATACGCAGTATTTT.